These 24 T cell receptor beta chains originate from one sample sequenced in a study of shared clonotypes between healthy human individuals. Sequencing used immunoSEQ multiplex PCR; TCRdb keeps in-frame clones, though not all of them. This table holds about 660,000 clones, around 74% found once. Sample: memory CD4+ T cells sorted from blood. As for subset: CD45RA-negative fraction. All receptors derive from a woman aged 25 to 39 in good health.

The chain combines TRBV28 with TRBJ2-7, with D perhaps TRBD1 (6 bases). Deletions cut 4 bases from V and 7 bases from J, with 20 bases between. The V gene's germline CDR1 is MDHEN and CDR2 SYDVKM. This CDR3 contains 15 residues. The CDR3 is CASSSTGIPTGEQYF. CDR3 bases: TGTGCCAGCAGTTCAACAGGGATCCCTACTGGAGAGCAGTACTTC. The variable domain in full, with the rest retrieved from reference TRBV28 and TRBJ2-7, is DVKVTQSSRYLVKRTGEKVFLECVQDMDHENMFWYRQDPGLGLRLIYFSYDVKMKEKGDIPEGYSVSREKKERFSLILESASTNQTSMYLCASSSTGIPTGEQYFGPGTRLTVT.

The rearrangement links TRBV5-1 to TRBJ2-6; TRBD1 agrees at 8 bases. The V gene end was trimmed by 4 bases and the J gene end by 0 bases; junction bases not matched to a gene: 6. CDR1 and CDR2 from the germline V gene are SGHRS and YFSETQ. CDR3 length: 17 amino acids. CDR3 region: CASSGGQDSSGANVLTF. CDR3 sequence (DNA): TGCGCCAGCAGCGGGGGACAGGATAGCTCTGGGGCCAACGTCCTGACTTTC.

V is TRBV19 and J is TRBJ1-1; unclear D gene. The CDR3 extends over 14 amino acids. V dropped 3 bases and J dropped 0 bases, with 8 bases sitting between them. The V gene's germline CDR1 is LNHDA and CDR2 SQIVND (reference sequence). This CDR3 reads CASSMAEMNTEAFF. Here the CDR3 DNA reads TGTGCCAGTAGTATGGCAGAAATGAACACTGAAGCTTTCTTT.

V usage is TRBV19 and J usage is TRBJ2-3; D unresolved. Germline V CDR1 and CDR2: LNHDA, SQIVND (reference sequence). The CDR3 has 8 residues. V lost 8 bases, J lost 11 bases, and 5 bases lay in between. This CDR3 reads CASREQYF. CDR3 sequence (DNA): TGTGCCAGTCGAGAGCAGTATTTT.

This chain links TRBV4-2 with TRBJ1-1; the match to TRBD1 covers 9 bases. The CDR3 covers 18 residues. J was trimmed by 1 base and V by 4 bases; bases with no gene match: 13. The germline V gene encodes CDR1 LGHNA and CDR2 YNFKEQ. The CDR3 DNA reads as TGTGCCAGCAGCCCCCAGGGCCAACAGGGGGCATGGAACACTGAAGCTTTCTTT. Translation: CASSPQGQQGAWNTEAFF.

A word on this clone: Possible read error: a much larger clone is one base away. The chain uses TRBV2 and TRBJ1-3; D call uncertain. The germline CDR1 and CDR2 sequences are SNHLY and FYNNEI. This CDR3 contains 14 residues. Between the trimmed V and J ends, which lost 4 bases and 0 bases, there was a span of 7 bases. CDR3 sequence reads: CASSAGNSGNTIYF. CDR3 DNA sequence: TGTGCCAGCAGTGCGGGCAACTCTGGAAACACCATATATTTT.

Comment on this clone: A read error may produce the germline difference seen at one junction end. The chain combines TRBV15 with TRBJ1-2; D is uncertain. Germline V CDR1 and CDR2: LNHNV, YYDKDF (reference sequence). The CDR3 spans 12 residues. In DNA form, the CDR3 reads TGTGCCACCAGCCGAGAGCACTATGGCTACACCTTC. Translation: CATSREHYGYTF.

This clone was counted a few times. This rearrangement joins TRBV4-2 to TRBJ2-1; 12 bases line up with TRBD2. The CDR3 extends over 15 amino acids. V was pared by 5 bases and J by 7 bases, with 6 bases of the junction left unmatched. CDR1 is LGHNA and CDR2 is YNFKEQ in the germline V gene. CDR3 DNA sequence: TGTGCCAGCAGCAGAAGACTAGCGGGAGCGAATGAGCAGTTCTTC. This gives the protein CASSRRLAGANEQFF.

The V call is TRBV25-1, the J call TRBJ2-5, with 10 bases matching TRBD2. In germline, CDR1 is MGHDK, CDR2 SYGVNS. The ends lost 3 bases at V and 3 bases at J; junction bases unmatched: 7. The CDR3 has 16 residues. CDR3 sequence reads: CASSDTGTSEKETQYF. CDR3 DNA sequence: TGTGCCAGCAGTGATACCGGGACTAGCGAGAAAGAGACCCAGTACTTC.

The rearrangement links TRBV6-1 to TRBJ2-3; the match to TRBD2 covers 13 bases. The germline CDR1 and CDR2 sequences are MNHNS and SASEGT. V lost 4 bases and J lost 9; bases outside the gene matches: 10. The CDR3 runs to 16 residues. In DNA form, the CDR3 reads TGTGCCAGCAGTGGATTGACTAGCGGGAGGCCTGGCACGCAGTATTTT. It specifies CASSGLTSGRPGTQYF.

This chain links TRBV6-6 with TRBJ1-5, with D uncertain. This CDR3 spans 14 amino acids. Trimming removed 2 bases from V and 4 bases from J, with 9 bases in between. From germline, CDR1 is MNHNY and CDR2 SVGAGI (reference sequence). The CDR3 sequence: CASSYPGGNQPQHF. The CDR3 DNA follows: TGTGCCAGCAGTTACCCCGGCGGGAATCAGCCCCAGCATTTT.

The J gene is TRBJ2-5, the V gene TRBV28; D may be TRBD1 (6 bases). The CDR3 length is 14 residues. In germline, CDR1 is MDHEN, CDR2 SYDVKM. Trimming left V 3 bases short and J 4 bases short, with 12 bases between. In DNA, the CDR3 is TGTGCCAGCAGTTTCACCGGGACAACAGAGACCCAGTACTTC. It translates to CASSFTGTTETQYF.

This clone was detected many times. V is TRBV11-2 and J is TRBJ1-1; D is unresolved. The germline V and J ends were trimmed by 5 bases and 1 base, with 8 bases remaining between them. This CDR3 is 13 amino acids long. Germline assignment: CDR1 SGHAT and CDR2 FQNNGV. In DNA form, the CDR3 reads TGTGCCAGCAGCGCGCAGAGGAACACTGAAGCTTTCTTT. The encoded protein is CASSAQRNTEAFF.

Points on this clone: A single base is all that separates this from a far larger clone, so a read error is likely. V usage is TRBV11-3 and J usage is TRBJ2-1; 14 bases are shared with TRBD2. From germline, CDR1 is SGHNT and CDR2 YENEEA. This CDR3 is 17 amino acids long. The J segment lost 0 bases and the V segment lost 5 bases, leaving 3 bases of the junction unmatched. For the CDR3, the DNA is TGTGCCAGCAGCCCCGGGACTAGCGGGAGCTCCTACAATGAGCAGTTCTTC. Amino acid sequence: CASSPGTSGSSYNEQFF.

This clone was detected once. The gene calls are TRBV6-5 and TRBJ2-1; TRBD1 is a possible D gene (6 bases). V dropped 0 bases and J dropped 4 bases, with 13 bases sitting between them. Germline V gene data show CDR1 as MNHEY and CDR2 as SVGAGI. The CDR3 has 16 amino acids. This chain's CDR3 is CASSYSVWDKYNEQFF. The CDR3 DNA reads TGTGCCAGCAGTTACTCGGTTTGGGACAAGTACAATGAGCAGTTCTTC.

In DNA, the CDR3 is TGTGCCATCAGTGAGTCCAAGGGGATGCAACAGCCCCAGCATTTT. This sequence encodes CAISESKGMQQPQHF. The rearrangement links TRBV10-3 to TRBJ1-5; perhaps TRBD1 as D (5 bases). Germline CDR1 is ENHRY and CDR2 is SYGVKD. The CDR3 has 15 amino acids. V shed 0 bases and J shed 7 bases, with 13 bases lying between them.

This clone was found a few times. This sequence joins TRBV9 and TRBJ2-7; D is perhaps TRBD1 or TRBD2 (5 bases each). The V gene lost 2 bases and the J gene lost 7 bases, with 19 bases spanning the gap. CDR1 is SGDLS and CDR2 is YYNGEE in the germline V gene. CDR3 size: 15 residues. The CDR3 reads CASSVTPGPPLEQYF. The CDR3 nucleotides are TGTGCCAGCAGCGTCACTCCGGGACCTCCCCTGGAGCAGTACTTC.

This clone has a handful of counts. CDR3 sequence: CASSSGTHDYGYTF. DNA of the CDR3: TGTGCCAGCAGTTCCGGGACACACGACTATGGCTACACCTTC. V usage is TRBV6-5 and J usage is TRBJ1-2; D is perhaps TRBD1 (6 bases). Germline CDR1 and CDR2: MNHEY and SVGAGI. The CDR3 loop spans 14 amino acids. V lost 4 bases, J lost 3 bases, and 12 bases lay in between.

Concerning this clone: Other nucleotide sequences in the sample specify the same CDR3. The chain couples TRBV28 to TRBJ2-7; D unclear. Germline lookup yields CDR1 MDHEN and CDR2 SYDVKM. The length of the CDR3 is 13 residues. Trimming left V 6 bases short and J 2 bases short, with 11 bases between. DNA of the CDR3: TGTGCCAGCAGCCCCGGGCCAACCTACGAGCAGTACTTC. It translates to CASSPGPTYEQYF.

This chain uses TRBV7-2 with TRBJ1-5; no definite D call. Trimming removed 2 bases from V and 4 bases from J, with 12 bases in between. The CDR3 has 15 amino acids. Per germline, CDR1 SGHTA and CDR2 FQGNSA. This CDR3 reads CASSLFPVENQPQHF. CDR3 nucleotide sequence: TGTGCCAGCAGCTTATTTCCTGTGGAAAATCAGCCCCAGCATTTT.

About this clone: Distinct nucleotide sequences in the sample also encode this CDR3. The V call is TRBV5-1, the J call TRBJ1-1; D gene ambiguous. Between the trimmed V and J ends, which lost 0 bases and 0 bases, there was a span of 6 bases. The CDR3 consists of 14 residues. CDR1 is SGHRS and CDR2 is YFSETQ in the germline V gene. CDR3: CASSLDSMNTEAFF. In DNA form, the CDR3 reads TGCGCCAGCAGCTTGGACAGTATGAACACTGAAGCTTTCTTT.

This chain uses TRBV11-2 with TRBJ2-1; D gene unclear. CDR3 length: 15 amino acids. The germline CDR1 and CDR2 sequences are SGHAT and FQNNGV. V lost 5 bases, J lost 9 bases, and 20 bases lay in between. CDR3 DNA sequence: TGTGCCAGCAGCCAAAGCGCCCCGGGTGGCGTTGAGCAGTTCTTC. It is translated as CASSQSAPGGVEQFF.

The chain recombines TRBV9 with TRBJ1-3; TRBD1 matches at 7 bases. Trimming at V came to 3 bases and at J to 2 bases, leaving 8 bases not matched to a gene. This CDR3 has 16 amino acids. Germline V CDR1 and CDR2: SGDLS, YYNGEE. In DNA, the CDR3 is TGTGCCAGCAGCGCCCGTGCCGGGACAGCTGGAAACACCATATATTTT. It specifies CASSARAGTAGNTIYF.

The chain employs TRBV30 and TRBJ1-1; perhaps TRBD1 as D (6 bases). Trimming took 3 bases from V and 4 from J, leaving 18 bases between them. Looked up from germline, CDR1 is GTSNPN and CDR2 is SVGIG (reference sequence). CDR3 length: 15 amino acids. The CDR3 loop is CAWRPWTGGGTEAFF. The CDR3 DNA sequence: TGTGCCTGGAGGCCTTGGACTGGGGGCGGCACTGAAGCTTTCTTT.